This T cell receptor beta chain was observed in a study of blood T cell repertoires in COVID-19 (dated by TCRdb to 2020 to 2021). In terms of the full investigation: Samples from collaborators originated in the United States, Italy and Spain and spanned both the acute and convalescent phases of COVID-19. Deeply sampled blood TCRbeta repertoires from subjects exposed to, actively infected with, or recovered from COVID-19 were included in the dataset. Where HLA class I and class II types were available, the types were taken from metadata supplied by the sample provider, not from assay-based typing. A freely available public database, intended as a resource for researchers studying the immune response to SARS-CoV-2, is where the repertoires were released. The material from the prospective study consisted of cDNA or gDNA derived from T cells, B-cell-depleted T cells, or PBMCs. The samples were drawn from two sources: the first 160 participants of the ongoing ImmuneRACE study, and 1,254 subjects contributed by 6 global collaborators. Sample metadata almost always included a de-identified subject ID, COVID-19 status, age in years and sex.

Concerning this clone itself: It has no known antigen specificity. The sample holds no much larger clone one base away, and base qualities are not on file.

In Seattle, one collaborating source enrolled patients while the infection was active and tracked those patients longitudinally over the course of disease. Each collaborating institution followed its own protocols to collect whole blood in K2EDTA tubes. For TCRbeta analysis, collaborators shipped samples as frozen whole blood, isolated PBMCs, or DNA extracted from either of those sample types. Findings and caveats that apply to the study as a whole: The amount of clinical and demographic metadata varied by source and participant and was provided uncurated.

The immunoSEQ Assay, a bias-controlled multiplex PCR, was used to amplify TCRbeta CDR3 regions from genomic DNA. The source study handled its data this way. The number of nucleated cells in each sample was estimated from the amplification of reference gene primers within the assay. To quantify the absolute abundance of each unique TCRbeta CDR3 rearrangement, sequence reads were collapsed and filtered. For each sample, productive Simpson clonality was calculated as the square root of Simpson's diversity index over productive rearrangements. Not all clones reach the TCRdb copy of this immuneACCESS table, which keeps in-frame sequences only. Checked studies attribute under half of the gap to unresolved V genes and leave the rest unexplained. D and trimming were read from the DNA, whereas the V and J calls and clone size are those reported in that table. This sample has fewer than 250,000 clones in its table, and around four fifths of those were observed once. The biggest ten clones account for 0.8% to 0.95% of the sample.

The TCR comes from a man in his 60s with COVID-19, enrolled during active disease. Material: peripheral blood.

The CDR3 region has the sequence CASSWGQYYGYTF. The DNA reads TGTGCCAGCAGCTGGGGACAGTACTATGGCTACACCTTC. The rearrangement combines TRBV5-4 with TRBJ1-2; 7 bases in the junction line up with TRBD1. The CDR3 runs 13 residues from the cysteine to the phenylalanine. The sequence is cut down to CDR3 DNA, 39 bases in frame from base 1. Germline trimming: 3 bases from V, 3 bases from J; junction bases outside gene matches: 2. In the germline V gene (reference sequence), CDR1 corresponds to SGHNT and CDR2 to YYREEE.